The entry below describes one T cell receptor (beta chain). The CDR3 length is 15 residues. Germline assignment: CDR1 SGHTA and CDR2 FQGNSA. The J segment lost 5 bases and the V segment lost 4 bases, leaving 8 bases of the junction unmatched. This record comes from a study of blood T cell repertoires in COVID-19. At the level of the study: Samples of COVID-19 (acute and convalescent) were obtained from the United States, Italy and Spain.

TCRdb keeps only in-frame clones here, not all; method: immunoSEQ multiplex PCR. Seen here are some 74,000 clones, approximately 80% observed once, and the top ten hold about 12%. The chain uses TRBV7-2 and TRBJ2-5; 9 positions agree with TRBD1. Material for sequencing was peripheral blood. The source of this sequence is a human donor in a cohort sampled during active COVID-19. In nucleotides, the CDR3 is TGTGCCAGCAGCTCAGACAGGGGGGCCGCGGAGACCCAGTACTTC. This gives the protein CASSSDRGAAETQYF.